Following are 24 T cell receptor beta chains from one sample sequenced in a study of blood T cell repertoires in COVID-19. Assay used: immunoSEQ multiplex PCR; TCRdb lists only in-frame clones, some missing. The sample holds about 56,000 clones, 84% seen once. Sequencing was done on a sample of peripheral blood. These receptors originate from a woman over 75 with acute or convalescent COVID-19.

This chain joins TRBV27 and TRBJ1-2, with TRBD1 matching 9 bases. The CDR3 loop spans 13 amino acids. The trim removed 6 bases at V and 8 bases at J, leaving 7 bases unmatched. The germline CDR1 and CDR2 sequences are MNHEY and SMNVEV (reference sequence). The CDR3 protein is CASRGTGRGGYTF. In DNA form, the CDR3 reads TGTGCCAGCAGGGGGACAGGGCGGGGCGGCTACACCTTC.

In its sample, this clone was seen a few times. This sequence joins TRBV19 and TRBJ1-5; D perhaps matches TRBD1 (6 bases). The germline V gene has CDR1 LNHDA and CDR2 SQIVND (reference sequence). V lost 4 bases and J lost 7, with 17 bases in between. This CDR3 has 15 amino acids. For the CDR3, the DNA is TGTGCCAGTAGTACCGCCGGGACCCAGGGGCAGCCCCAGCATTTT. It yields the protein CASSTAGTQGQPQHF.

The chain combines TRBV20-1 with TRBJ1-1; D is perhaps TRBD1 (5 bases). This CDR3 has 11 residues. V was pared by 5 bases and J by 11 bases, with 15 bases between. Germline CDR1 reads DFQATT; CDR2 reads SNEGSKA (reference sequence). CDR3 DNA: TGCAGTGCTGGAAAGGAGGGGCGCGCTTTCTTT. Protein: CSAGKEGRAFF.

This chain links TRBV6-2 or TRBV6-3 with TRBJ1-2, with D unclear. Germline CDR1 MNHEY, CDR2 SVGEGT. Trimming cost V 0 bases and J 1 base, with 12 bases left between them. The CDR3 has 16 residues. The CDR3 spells CASSYSIGLVNYGYTF. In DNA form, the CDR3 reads TGTGCCAGCAGTTACTCGATAGGACTCGTTAACTATGGCTACACCTTC.

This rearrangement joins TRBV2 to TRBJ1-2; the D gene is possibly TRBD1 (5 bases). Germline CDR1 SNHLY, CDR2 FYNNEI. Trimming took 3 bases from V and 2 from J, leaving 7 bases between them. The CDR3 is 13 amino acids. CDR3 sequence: CASSEAGNYGYTF. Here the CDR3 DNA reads TGTGCCAGCAGTGAGGCAGGGAACTATGGCTACACCTTC.

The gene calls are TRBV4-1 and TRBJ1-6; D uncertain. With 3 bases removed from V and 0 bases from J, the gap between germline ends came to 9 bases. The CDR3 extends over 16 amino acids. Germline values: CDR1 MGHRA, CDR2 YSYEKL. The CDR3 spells CASSHPGGSYNSPLHF. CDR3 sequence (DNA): TGCGCCAGCAGCCACCCCGGAGGCTCCTATAATTCACCCCTCCACTTT.

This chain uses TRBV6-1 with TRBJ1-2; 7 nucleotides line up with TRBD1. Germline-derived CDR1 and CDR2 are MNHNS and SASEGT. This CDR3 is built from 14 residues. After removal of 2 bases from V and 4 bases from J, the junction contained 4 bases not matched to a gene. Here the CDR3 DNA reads TGTGCCAGCAGTGAAAACAGGGGCGGCTATGGCTACACCTTC. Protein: CASSENRGGYGYTF.

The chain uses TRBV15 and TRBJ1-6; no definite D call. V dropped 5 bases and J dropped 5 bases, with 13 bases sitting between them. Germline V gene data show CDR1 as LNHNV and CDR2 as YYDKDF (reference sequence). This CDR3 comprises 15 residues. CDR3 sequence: CATSVGRPHNSPLHF. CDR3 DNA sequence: TGTGCCACCAGCGTCGGCAGGCCCCATAATTCACCCCTCCACTTT.

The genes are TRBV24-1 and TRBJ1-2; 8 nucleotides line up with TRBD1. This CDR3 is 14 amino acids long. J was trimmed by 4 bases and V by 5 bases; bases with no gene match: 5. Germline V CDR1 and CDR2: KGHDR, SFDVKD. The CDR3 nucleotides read TGTGCCACCAGTGGCACGGGACAGGCCTATGGCTACACCTTC. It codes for CATSGTGQAYGYTF.

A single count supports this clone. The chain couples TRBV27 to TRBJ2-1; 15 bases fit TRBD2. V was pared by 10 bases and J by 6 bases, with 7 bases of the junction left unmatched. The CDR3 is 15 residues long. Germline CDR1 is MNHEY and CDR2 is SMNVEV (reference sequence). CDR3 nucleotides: TGTGCCACCAGAGGACTAGCGGGGGGGCGCAATGAGCAGTTCTTC. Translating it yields CATRGLAGGRNEQFF.

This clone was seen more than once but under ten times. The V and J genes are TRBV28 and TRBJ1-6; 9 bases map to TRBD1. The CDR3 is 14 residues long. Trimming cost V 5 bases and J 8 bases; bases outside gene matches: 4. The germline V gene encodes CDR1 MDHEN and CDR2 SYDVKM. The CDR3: CASSPGQGHSPLHF. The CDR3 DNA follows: TGTGCCAGCAGTCCCGGACAGGGGCATTCACCCCTCCACTTT.

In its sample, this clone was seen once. CDR3 in amino acids: CASSPRLSGDEQFF. The DNA of the CDR3 is TGTGCCAGCAGCCCAAGACTGAGCGGGGATGAGCAGTTCTTC. The chain is built from TRBV13 and TRBJ2-1; 7 bases line up with TRBD2. This CDR3 comprises 14 residues. V was pared by 5 bases and J by 8 bases, with 9 bases of the junction left unmatched. Germline CDR1 reads PRHDT; CDR2 reads FYEKMQ (reference sequence).

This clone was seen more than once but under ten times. DNA for the CDR3: TGTGCCAGCAGTGCAAGGCGAGGAAGGACTGAAGCTTTCTTT. As protein: CASSARRGRTEAFF. V usage is TRBV2 and J usage is TRBJ1-1, with D unclear. Looked up from germline, CDR1 is SNHLY and CDR2 is FYNNEI. This CDR3 comprises 14 residues. Trimming pared 4 bases from V and 5 bases from J, leaving 14 bases between.

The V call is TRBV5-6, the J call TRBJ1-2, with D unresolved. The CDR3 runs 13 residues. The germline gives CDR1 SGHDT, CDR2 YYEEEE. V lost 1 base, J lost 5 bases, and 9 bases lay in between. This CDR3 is CASSLPADYGYTF. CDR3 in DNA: TGTGCCAGCAGCTTGCCGGCGGATTATGGCTACACCTTC.

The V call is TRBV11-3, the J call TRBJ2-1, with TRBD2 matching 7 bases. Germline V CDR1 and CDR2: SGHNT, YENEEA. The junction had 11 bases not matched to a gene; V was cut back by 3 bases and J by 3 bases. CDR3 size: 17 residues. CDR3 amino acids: CASSLFGPGGGYNEQFF. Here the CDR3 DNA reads TGTGCCAGCAGCTTGTTTGGGCCCGGCGGGGGCTACAATGAGCAGTTCTTC.

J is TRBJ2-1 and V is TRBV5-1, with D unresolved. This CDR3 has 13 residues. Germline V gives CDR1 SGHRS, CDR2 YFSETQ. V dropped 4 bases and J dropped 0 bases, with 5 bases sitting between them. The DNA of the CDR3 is TGCGCCAGCAGCCTCTCCTCCTACAATGAGCAGTTCTTC. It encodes CASSLSSYNEQFF.

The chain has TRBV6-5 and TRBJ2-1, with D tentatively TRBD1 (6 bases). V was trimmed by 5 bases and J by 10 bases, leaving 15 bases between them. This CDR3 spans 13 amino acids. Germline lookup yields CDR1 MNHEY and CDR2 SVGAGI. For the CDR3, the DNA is TGTGCCAGCAGTACAGGGCCGGTGGAGGAGCAGTTCTTC. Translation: CASSTGPVEEQFF.

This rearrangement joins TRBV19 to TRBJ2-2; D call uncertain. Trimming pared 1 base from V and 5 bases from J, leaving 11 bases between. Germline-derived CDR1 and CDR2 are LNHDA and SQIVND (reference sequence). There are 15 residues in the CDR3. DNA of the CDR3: TGTGCCAGTAGTATAGCGGCTAGTTTTACCGGGGAGCTGTTTTTT. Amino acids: CASSIAASFTGELFF.

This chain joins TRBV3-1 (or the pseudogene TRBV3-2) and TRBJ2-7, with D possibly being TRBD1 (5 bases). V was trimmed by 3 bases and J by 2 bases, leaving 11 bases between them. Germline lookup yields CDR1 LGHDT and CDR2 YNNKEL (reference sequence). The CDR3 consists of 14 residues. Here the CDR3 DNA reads TGTGCCAGCAGCCAGCAGACAGCGACCTACGAGCAGTACTTC. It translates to CASSQQTATYEQYF.

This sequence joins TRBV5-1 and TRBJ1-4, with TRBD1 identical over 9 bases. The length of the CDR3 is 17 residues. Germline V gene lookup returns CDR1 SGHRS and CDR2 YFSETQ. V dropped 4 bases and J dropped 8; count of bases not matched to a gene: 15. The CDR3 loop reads CASSTKPLQGASEKLFF. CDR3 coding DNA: TGCGCCAGCAGCACTAAACCGCTACAGGGGGCTTCGGAAAAACTGTTTTTT.

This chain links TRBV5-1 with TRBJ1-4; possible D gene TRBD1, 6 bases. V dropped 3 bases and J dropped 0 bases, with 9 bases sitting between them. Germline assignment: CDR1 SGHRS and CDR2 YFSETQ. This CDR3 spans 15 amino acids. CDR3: CASSWEGATNEKLFF. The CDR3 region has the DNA TGCGCCAGCAGCTGGGAGGGGGCAACTAATGAAAAACTGTTTTTT. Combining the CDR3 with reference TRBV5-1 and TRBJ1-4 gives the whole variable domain KAGVTQTPRYLIKTRGQQVTLSCSPISGHRSVSWYQQTPGQGLQFLFEYFSETQRNKGNFPGRFSGRQFSNSRSEMNVSTLELGDSALYLCASSWEGATNEKLFFGSGTQLSVL.

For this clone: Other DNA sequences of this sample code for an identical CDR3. The chain's CDR3 is CASSAYRGNTEAFF. The CDR3 DNA reads as TGTGCCAGCAGTGCGTACAGGGGGAACACTGAAGCTTTCTTT. The rearrangement links TRBV7-6 to TRBJ1-1, with TRBD1 identical over 7 bases. This CDR3 has 14 amino acids. Germline V gives CDR1 SGHVS, CDR2 FNYEAQ. With V trimmed by 6 bases and J by 1 base, 5 bases remained unmatched.

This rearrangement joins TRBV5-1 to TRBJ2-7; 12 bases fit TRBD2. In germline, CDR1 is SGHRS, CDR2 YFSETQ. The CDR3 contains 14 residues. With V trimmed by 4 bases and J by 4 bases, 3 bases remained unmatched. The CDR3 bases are TGCGCCAGCAGCCATGGGACTAGCGGGTACGAGCAGTACTTC. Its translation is CASSHGTSGYEQYF.

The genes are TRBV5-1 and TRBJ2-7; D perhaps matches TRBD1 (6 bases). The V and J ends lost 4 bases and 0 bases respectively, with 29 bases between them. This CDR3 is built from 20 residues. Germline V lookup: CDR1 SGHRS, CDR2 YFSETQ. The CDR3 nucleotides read TGCGCCAGCAGCACGAATTCCGGCCTTTTCGGGACAAGGAGCTCCTACGAGCAGTACTTC. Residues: CASSTNSGLFGTRSSYEQYF.